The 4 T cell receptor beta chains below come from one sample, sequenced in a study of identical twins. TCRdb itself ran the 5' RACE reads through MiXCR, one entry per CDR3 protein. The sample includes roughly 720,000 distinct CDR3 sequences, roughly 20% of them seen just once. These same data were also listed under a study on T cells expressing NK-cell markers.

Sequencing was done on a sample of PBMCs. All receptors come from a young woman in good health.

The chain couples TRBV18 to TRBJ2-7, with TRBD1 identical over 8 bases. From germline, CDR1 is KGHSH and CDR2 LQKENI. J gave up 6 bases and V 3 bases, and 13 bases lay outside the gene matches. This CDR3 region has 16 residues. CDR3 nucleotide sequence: TGTGCCAGCTCACCGGGGCGTACAGGGGGTAGCGGCGAGCAGTACTTC. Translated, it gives CASSPGRTGGSGEQYF.

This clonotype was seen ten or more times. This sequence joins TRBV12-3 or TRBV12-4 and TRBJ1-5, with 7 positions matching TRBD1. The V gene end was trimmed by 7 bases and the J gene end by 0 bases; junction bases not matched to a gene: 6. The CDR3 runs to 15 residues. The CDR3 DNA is TGTGCCAGCACCCAGGGGGGCAATAGCAATCAGCCCCAGCATTTT. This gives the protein CASTQGGNSNQPQHF.

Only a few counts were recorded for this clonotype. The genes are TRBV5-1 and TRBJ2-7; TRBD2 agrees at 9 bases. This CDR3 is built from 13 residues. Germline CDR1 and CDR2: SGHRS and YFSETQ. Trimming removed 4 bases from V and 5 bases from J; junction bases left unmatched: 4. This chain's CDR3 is CASSPGLAHEQYF. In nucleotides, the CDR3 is TGCGCCAGCAGCCCTGGACTAGCGCACGAGCAGTACTTC.

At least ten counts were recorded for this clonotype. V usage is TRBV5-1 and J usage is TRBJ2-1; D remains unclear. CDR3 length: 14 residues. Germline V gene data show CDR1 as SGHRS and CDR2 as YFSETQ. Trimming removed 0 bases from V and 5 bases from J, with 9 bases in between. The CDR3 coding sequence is TGCGCCAGCAGCTTGGGTTACCGGGACAATGAGCAGTTCTTC. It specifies CASSLGYRDNEQFF.